These T cell receptor beta chains were read from a single sample in a study of T cells after posttransplantation cyclophosphamide. The repertoire was sequenced with immunoSEQ multiplex PCR; TCRdb's copy has only in-frame clones and lacks some. The sample has tens of thousands of clones, none seen only once. Sequencing used PBMCs. The receptor source for this set is a middle-aged man in good health, CMV-negative, and a related stem cell transplant donor. Both conserved end residues are part of each CDR3. The D gene is left open where the match is weak. Clone size appears in some rows only: once, few, many, or a class for an expanded clone.

clone_size,j_call,d_call,v_call,cdr3_nt,cdr3_aa
many,TRBJ1-2,-,TRBV20-1,TGCAGTGCAACGGACAGCTATGGCTACACCTTC,CSATDSYGYTF
-,TRBJ1-6,TRBD1,TRBV6-6,TGTGCCAGCAGTTTTGACAGGGAGGCTTCACCCCTCCACTTT,CASSFDREASPLHF
many,TRBJ1-4,TRBD1,TRBV12-5,TGTGCTAGTGCAGTAACAGGGGGGAAACTGTTTTTT,CASAVTGGKLFF
few,TRBJ2-3,TRBD2,TRBV19,TGTGCCAGTAGTTCCCCTAGCGGGAGGTTTGGAGATACGCAGTATTTT,CASSSPSGRFGDTQYF
many,TRBJ2-1,TRBD2,TRBV11-3,TGTGCCAGCAGCTGGGGACTAGCTGGCAATGAGCAGTTCTTC,CASSWGLAGNEQFF
few,TRBJ2-3,-,TRBV11-3,TGTGCCAGCAGCTTACCTACTAGCCTAGGCACAGATACGCAGTATTTT,CASSLPTSLGTDTQYF
few,TRBJ2-2,TRBD1,TRBV11-3,TGTGCCAGCAGCTTAGGAAACAGGGGGAACACCGGGGAGCTGTTTTTT,CASSLGNRGNTGELFF
many,TRBJ2-3,TRBD2,TRBV11-1,TGTGCCAGCAGCTTACTAGCGGGGGGGCCCGCAGATACGCAGTATTTT,CASSLLAGGPADTQYF
-,TRBJ1-1,-,TRBV6-1,TGTGCCAGCAGTCAACGAGGGGGAGTCACTGAAGCTTTCTTT,CASSQRGGVTEAFF
many,TRBJ2-1,TRBD1,TRBV5-8,TGTGCCAGCAGGCCCAGACAGGGGCGCAAAAATGAGCAGTTCTTC,CASRPRQGRKNEQFF
many,TRBJ1-1,-,TRBV5-1,TGCGCCAGCAGCTTGAGATGTCGGGGGGCGAACACTGAAGCTTTCTTT,CASSLRCRGANTEAFF
many,TRBJ1-2,-,TRBV6-6,TGTGCCAGCAGTTACCCCGAGACAGGACCCACCTATGGCTACACCTTC,CASSYPETGPTYGYTF
many,TRBJ1-2,-,TRBV6-6,TGTGCCGAGGCCGGGATGGGGGGCTACACCTTC,CAEAGMGGYTF
few,TRBJ2-5,-,TRBV27,TGTGCCAGCAGTTTATCGACTGGGCAAAGCGGGACCCAGTACTTC,CASSLSTGQSGTQYF
many,TRBJ1-2,-,TRBV7-9,TGTGCCAGCAGCTCCCCGGGGTCGAACTATGGCTACACCTTC,CASSSPGSNYGYTF
many,TRBJ1-5,TRBD1,TRBV12-5,TGTGCTAGTGGTTTACAGGGGTTGAGTTTGGTAAGCAATCAGCCCCAGCATTTT,CASGLQGLSLVSNQPQHF
few,TRBJ2-5,-,TRBV14,TGTGCCAGCAGCCCCCTTTTAGGGGGAAATCAAGAGACCCAGTACTTC,CASSPLLGGNQETQYF
many,TRBJ1-1,TRBD1,TRBV11-2,TGTGCCAGCAGCCTGGGACAGCTTAACACTGAAGCTTTCTTT,CASSLGQLNTEAFF
many,TRBJ1-1,-,TRBV7-9,TGTGCCAGCAGTCGATTGGGGGCTCACACTGAAGCTTTCTTT,CASSRLGAHTEAFF
many,TRBJ2-7,-,TRBV28,TGTGCCAGCAGTCTCCAGACCTACGAGCAGTACTTC,CASSLQTYEQYF
-,TRBJ2-5,TRBD2,TRBV27,TGTGCCAGCAGTTTAAGTACTAGCGCAAAAGAGACCCAGTACTTC,CASSLSTSAKETQYF
many,TRBJ2-2,TRBD1,TRBV6-1,TGTGCCAGCAGTGAAGCATGGACAGGTAGCACCGGGGAGCTGTTTTTT,CASSEAWTGSTGELFF
many,TRBJ1-1,-,TRBV4-2,TGTGCCAGCAGCCAAGATCTACAGGGGAACACTGAAGCTTTCTTT,CASSQDLQGNTEAFF
many,TRBJ2-2,-,TRBV19,TGTGCCAGTAGTATGGGGCGAACCGGGGAGCTGTTTTTT,CASSMGRTGELFF
many,TRBJ2-5,TRBD1,TRBV6-5,TGTGCCAGCACTAGGGGGACAGGAGCGGAGACCCAGTACTTC,CASTRGTGAETQYF
many,TRBJ1-3,-,TRBV5-5,TGTGCCAGCAGCTTGGTTGGTGGGCCTGGAAACACCATATATTTT,CASSLVGGPGNTIYF
-,TRBJ2-5,-,TRBV7-2,TGTGCCAGCAGCTTAGGTACGGCCCAGTACTTC,CASSLGTAQYF
many,TRBJ1-1,TRBD1,TRBV29-1,TGCAGCGTGGGACAGGGAGGCACTGAAGCTTTCTTT,CSVGQGGTEAFF
many,TRBJ2-3,-,TRBV7-8,TGTGCCAGCTCAACTAGCCTTACGCAGTATTTT,CASSTSLTQYF
few,TRBJ2-5,TRBD2,TRBV2,TGTGCCAGCAGACTACGGACTAGCGGGAGTGGGGACACCCAGTACTTC,CASRLRTSGSGDTQYF
many,TRBJ2-5,-,TRBV11-2,TGTGCCAGCAGCTTAATGAAGTTTCTGCGGGGAGAGAAAGAGACCCAGTACTTC,CASSLMKFLRGEKETQYF
many,TRBJ1-2,TRBD1,TRBV6-6,TGTGCCAGCAGTTTTTCCCCACAGGGGTCCGCGGACACCTTC,CASSFSPQGSADTF
many,TRBJ1-1,TRBD1,TRBV9,TGTGCCAGCAGCACCCACCGGACAGGGGGGAACACTGAAGCTTTCTTT,CASSTHRTGGNTEAFF
many,TRBJ2-3,TRBD1,TRBV5-1,TGCGCCAGCAGCTTGGAGGGGGCCTCTAGCACAGATACGCAGTATTTT,CASSLEGASSTDTQYF
many,TRBJ1-5,TRBD1,TRBV6-6,TGTGCCAGCAGCAACGGTGGGACAGGGAATCAGCCCCAGCATTTT,CASSNGGTGNQPQHF
many,TRBJ2-1,-,TRBV10-1,TGCGCCAGCAATCCGCCAGGCGGGACGACCTACAATGAGCAGTTCTTC,CASNPPGGTTYNEQFF
-,TRBJ2-3,-,TRBV6-1,TGTGCCAGCAGTGAAAGGAGGGCCCCTAGATATACGCAGTATTTT,CASSERRAPRYTQYF
few,TRBJ2-1,-,TRBV6-1,TGTGCCAGCAGTGAGGCGGTGGGCTCCTACAATGAGCAGTTCTTC,CASSEAVGSYNEQFF
many,TRBJ1-1,-,TRBV7-2,TGTGCCAGCAGCACCAGGTTGAACACTGAAGCTTTCTTT,CASSTRLNTEAFF
many,TRBJ1-1,-,TRBV15,TGTGCCACCAGCAGAAACATCGGGACTGAAGCTTTCTTT,CATSRNIGTEAFF
many,TRBJ2-7,-,TRBV20-1,TGCAGTGACAGGGCGATCTACGAGCAGTACTTC,CSDRAIYEQYF
many,TRBJ2-1,-,TRBV21-1,TGTGCCAGCAGCAAAGCTAGCGGGGGAACCTACAATGAGCAGTTCTTC,CASSKASGGTYNEQFF
many,TRBJ1-5,-,TRBV5-6,TGTGCCAGCAGCTTTGGGGCAGACAATCAGCCCCAGCATTTT,CASSFGADNQPQHF
many,TRBJ2-2,-,TRBV19,TGTGCCAGTAGTATTCTGATACCGGGACAAGGGAACACCGGGGAGCTGTTTTTT,CASSILIPGQGNTGELFF
-,TRBJ2-5,TRBD2,TRBV7-6,TGTGCCAGCAGCTTAGGAGCGGGGGGGCGCGAGACCCAGTACTTC,CASSLGAGGRETQYF
many,TRBJ1-1,-,TRBV2,TGTGCCAGCAGTGAAAACGGCCTAAGGGGCACTGAAGCTTTCTTT,CASSENGLRGTEAFF
many,TRBJ2-3,-,TRBV2,TGTGCCAGCAGTGCTAGCGCGAGCACAGATACGCAGTATTTT,CASSASASTDTQYF
many,TRBJ2-5,TRBD1,TRBV29-1,TGCAGCGTTGAGGCCGGCCAGGGGGTCGAGACCCAGTACTTC,CSVEAGQGVETQYF
many,TRBJ2-7,-,TRBV6-1,TGTGCCAGCAGTGACAGGGGTGGCTACGAGCAGTACTTC,CASSDRGGYEQYF
many,TRBJ2-7,-,TRBV5-1,TGCGCCAGCAGCCTTAAAACAGGAGTTTCCTACGAGCAGTACTTC,CASSLKTGVSYEQYF
many,TRBJ1-2,-,TRBV2,TGTGCCAGCAGCTTCTTCGGGGGGGCTGGCTACACCTTC,CASSFFGGAGYTF
many,TRBJ2-1,TRBD1,TRBV14,TGTGCCAGCAGCAAAAACAGGGGGCACAATGAGCAGTTCTTC,CASSKNRGHNEQFF
many,TRBJ2-1,-,TRBV2,TGTGCCAGCAAGACAGACAGCCGCAATGAGCAGTTCTTC,CASKTDSRNEQFF
-,TRBJ2-4,-,TRBV29-1,TGCAGCGTTGAAGATCTAAGTGTAGCCAAAAACATTCAGTACTTC,CSVEDLSVAKNIQYF
many,TRBJ1-5,TRBD1,TRBV19,TGTGCCAGTAGTATAGGTCCGGGACAGGGGAATCAGCCCCAGCATTTT,CASSIGPGQGNQPQHF
many,TRBJ2-5,TRBD2,TRBV4-1,TGCGCCAGCAGCCAAGGGGCCAAGGCGGGAGGGGGGGAGACCCAGTACTTC,CASSQGAKAGGGETQYF